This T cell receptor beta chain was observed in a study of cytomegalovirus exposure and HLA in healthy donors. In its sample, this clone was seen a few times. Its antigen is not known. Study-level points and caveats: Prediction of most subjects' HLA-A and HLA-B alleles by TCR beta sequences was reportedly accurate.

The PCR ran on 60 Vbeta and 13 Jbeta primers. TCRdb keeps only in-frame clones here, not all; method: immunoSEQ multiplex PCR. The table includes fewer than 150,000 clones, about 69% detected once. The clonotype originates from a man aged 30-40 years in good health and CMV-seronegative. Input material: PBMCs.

The CDR3: CASRETGGDGETQYF. The CDR3, as DNA: TGTGCCAGCAGAGAGACAGGGGGCGATGGGGAGACCCAGTACTTC. This chain joins TRBV5-4 and TRBJ2-5; TRBD1 matches at 10 bases. CDR1 and CDR2 (germline): SGHNT, YYREEE (reference sequence). This CDR3 region has 15 residues. Trimming took 5 bases from V and 5 from J; bases not matched to a gene: 9.